Listed here are 19 T cell receptor beta chains from one sample, sequenced in a study of T cells after yellow fever vaccination (dated by TCRdb to between 2018 and 2021). Reading the label with the study, this specimen's treatment or condition is: live attenuated yellow fever vaccine strain. The library was built by means of 5' RACE. Sequencer: Illumina HiSeq 2500. TCRdb trimmed public reads at Q25 via fastp, called clones via MiXCR and kept in-frame beta chains. All rows with the same CDR3 protein become a single entry with the most common DNA and genes. The sample table lists about 74,000 distinct CDR3 sequences, around 7% of them with a count of one. The ten most abundant clones make up around 32% of the sample. Specimen: CD8+ T cells sorted from PBMCs, collected less than 6 days after the first yellow fever vaccination. These receptors originate from a young man who received the YFV17D yellow fever vaccine.

This clonotype was seen only a few times. The rearrangement joins TRBV12-3 or TRBV12-4 to TRBJ2-3, with D perhaps assigned TRBD1 or TRBD2 (5 bases each). Trimming left V 6 bases short and J 0 bases short, with 10 bases between. The CDR3 spans 14 residues. The CDR3 region is CASRGVVSTDTQYF. CDR3 DNA: TGTGCCAGCAGGGGGGTCGTCAGCACAGATACGCAGTATTTT.

This clonotype occurred a few times. V is TRBV20-1 and J is TRBJ2-1; D unclear. This CDR3 is built from 15 residues. Germline values: CDR1 DFQATT, CDR2 SNEGSKA (reference sequence). V was cut by 5 bases and J by 4 bases, with 18 bases left in between. The CDR3 nucleotides are TGCAGTGCTGGCCTCCCGACGATGGGGTACAATGAGCAGTTCTTC. Amino acid sequence: CSAGLPTMGYNEQFF.

This clonotype was observed at least ten times. The chain employs TRBV5-1 and TRBJ2-3, with unresolved D. The CDR3 has 12 residues. V was pared by 1 base and J by 3 bases, with 3 bases between. Germline V gene sequence: CDR1 SGHRS, CDR2 YFSETQ. This CDR3 is CASSLNTDTQYF. CDR3 in DNA: TGCGCCAGCAGCTTGAATACAGATACGCAGTATTTT.

CDR3 residues: CSARDLARGSGELFF. The CDR3, as DNA: TGCAGTGCTAGAGATTTGGCCAGGGGGTCCGGGGAGCTGTTTTTT. The chain is built from TRBV20-1 and TRBJ2-2, with 7 bases aligning to TRBD1. Germline trimming cut 0 bases from V and 6 bases from J; bases unmatched to any gene: 7. Per the germline V gene, CDR1 is DFQATT and CDR2 is SNEGSKA (reference sequence). This CDR3 comprises 15 residues.

In its sample, this clonotype was seen many times. This chain joins TRBV12-3 or TRBV12-4 and TRBJ2-7, with TRBD1 matching 7 bases. CDR3 length equals 13 residues. The V gene end was trimmed by 4 bases and the J gene end by 1 base; junction bases not matched to a gene: 1. DNA of the CDR3: TGTGCCAGCAGTTGGGGACAGTCCTACGAGCAGTACTTC. Amino acid sequence: CASSWGQSYEQYF.

A few counts support this clonotype. The J gene is TRBJ2-2, the V gene TRBV5-6; TRBD1 or TRBD2 may be the D gene (5 bases each). In germline, CDR1 is SGHDT, CDR2 YYEEEE. Trimming took 0 bases from V and 5 from J, leaving 17 bases between them. The CDR3 is made up of 17 amino acids. CDR3 DNA sequence: TGTGCCAGCAGCTTGGTAACCGGGACGGAGGAAACCGGGGAGCTGTTTTTT. Amino acid sequence: CASSLVTGTEETGELFF.

The table lists this clonotype with a few counts. The CDR3 DNA reads as TGTGCCAGCGCGCACAGGGGACGCAATCAGCCCCAGCATTTT. Amino acid sequence: CASAHRGRNQPQHF. V is TRBV6-1 and J is TRBJ1-5; 7 bases fit TRBD1. CDR3 size: 14 residues. The V and J ends lost 8 bases and 2 bases, in that order; junction bases with no gene match: 6. Germline CDR1 MNHNS, CDR2 SASEGT.

On this clonotype itself: An end of the junction does not agree with germline; a read error may underlie this. The chain links TRBV7-2 to TRBJ2-1; D is possibly TRBD2 (5 bases). CDR3 size: 16 residues. Germline V gives CDR1 SGHTA, CDR2 FQGNSA. CDR3 nucleotides: TGTGACAGCAGCTTAGATGGAGGCGGCTCCTACAATGAGCAGTTCTTC. The encoded protein is CDSSLDGGGSYNEQFF.

This clonotype was found a few times. The V gene is TRBV7-7, the J gene TRBJ2-1; D call uncertain. Per the germline V gene, CDR1 is SSHAT and CDR2 is FNYEAQ (reference sequence). V was trimmed by 3 bases and J by 0 bases, leaving 3 bases between them. This CDR3 is 13 amino acids long. CDR3 in amino acids: CASSFSSYNEQFF. The CDR3 DNA is TGTGCCAGCAGCTTTAGCTCCTACAATGAGCAGTTCTTC.

The gene calls are TRBV12-3 or TRBV12-4 and TRBJ2-1; no reliable D call. The CDR3 loop spans 15 amino acids. Trimming left V 1 base short and J 8 bases short, with 15 bases between. CDR3 region: CASSLEWAGLDEQFF. The CDR3 DNA sequence: TGTGCCAGCAGTTTAGAGTGGGCTGGGCTGGATGAGCAGTTCTTC.

The rearrangement links TRBV7-7 to TRBJ1-2, with D unclear. This CDR3 comprises 11 residues. Germline V lookup: CDR1 SSHAT, CDR2 FNYEAQ (reference sequence). The CDR3 nucleotides read TGTGCTAGCCCCCGGTTGGATGGCTACACCTTC. Translation gives CASPRLDGYTF.

The rearrangement uses TRBV5-1 and TRBJ2-1; the D gene is possibly TRBD2 (5 bases). Germline values: CDR1 SGHRS, CDR2 YFSETQ. This CDR3 region has 14 residues. Trimming removed 1 base at V and 6 bases at J, with 11 bases between. CDR3 region: CASSLFVGGNEQFF. The CDR3, as DNA: TGCGCCAGCAGCTTGTTCGTCGGAGGCAATGAGCAGTTCTTC.

This clonotype was seen at least ten times. This chain joins TRBV29-1 and TRBJ2-2; no clear D. The germline V gene has CDR1 SQVTM and CDR2 ANQGSEA. V dropped 5 bases and J dropped 7 bases, with 8 bases sitting between them. This CDR3 is 11 amino acids long. The CDR3, as DNA: TGCAGCGTTTCCGGCGACGGGGAGCTGTTTTTT. Protein product: CSVSGDGELFF.

The chain uses TRBV4-2 and TRBJ1-2; TRBD1 matches 8 bases. With V trimmed by 1 base and J by 4 bases, 17 bases remained unmatched. The CDR3 consists of 19 residues. Germline CDR1 and CDR2: LGHNA and YNFKEQ. DNA for the CDR3: TGTGCCAGCAGCCAAGTATTTCGGGACAGGAGCCTTATCTCCTATGGCTACACCTTC. It specifies CASSQVFRDRSLISYGYTF.

This chain links TRBV6-1 with TRBJ2-7, with TRBD1 as a possible D gene (6 bases). The CDR3 consists of 12 residues. Germline V gene data show CDR1 as MNHNS and CDR2 as SASEGT. Here the CDR3 DNA reads TGTGCCAGCAGAGAAGGGGGTTACGAGCAGTACGTC. The encoded protein is CASREGGYEQYV.

A word on this clonotype: Its ends do not fully match the called genes, so a read error is possible. V usage is TRBV4-1 and J usage is TRBJ1-3; D remains unclear. Germline V lookup: CDR1 MGHRA, CDR2 YSYEKL. The CDR3 contains 12 residues. The CDR3: CTSSRTGNTIYF. The CDR3 DNA follows: TGCACCAGCAGCCGTACTGGAAACACCATATATTTT.

The chain combines TRBV7-6 with TRBJ2-1; 15 bases match TRBD2. Germline lookup yields CDR1 SGHVS and CDR2 FNYEAQ. There are 16 residues in the CDR3. With V trimmed by 5 bases and J by 7 bases, 6 bases remained unmatched. CDR3 DNA sequence: TGTGCCAGCAGCATCGGACTAGCGGGGGGGAGGAATGAGCAGTTCTTC. Amino acid sequence: CASSIGLAGGRNEQFF.

A note on this clonotype: Compared with germline, one end of the junction differs, possibly owing to a read error. The chain employs TRBV4-3 and TRBJ1-4, with D hard to call. The germline V gene has CDR1 LGHNA and CDR2 YSLEER. The CDR3 totals 12 residues. CDR3 protein: CASNQDRRVLFF. The CDR3 DNA reads TGCGCCAGCAACCAAGATAGGAGGGTCCTTTTTTTT.

This clonotype appeared a few times. The V gene is TRBV11-1, the J gene TRBJ1-1; 9 nucleotides line up with TRBD1. With V trimmed by 7 bases and J by 0 bases, 15 bases remained unmatched. The CDR3 length is 18 residues. Per the germline V gene, CDR1 is SGHAT and CDR2 is FQDESV (reference sequence). The DNA for the CDR3 is TGTGCCAGCAACTTTAAAACCGGGACAGGGATGATGAACACTGAAGCTTTCTTT. Its translation is CASNFKTGTGMMNTEAFF.